This T cell receptor beta chain was observed in a study of cytomegalovirus exposure and HLA in healthy donors. Study summary: Ancestry clustering placed more than 65% of 350 to 500 genotyped donors in the Caucasian-associated cluster.

The study, taken as a whole, reports: Per a prior analysis, the majority of TCR beta V segments were productive roughly 90% or roughly 30% of the time.

Comment on this clone: What it recognizes is unknown.

Use of 60 Vbeta and 13 Jbeta primers characterized the PCR. Data came from immunoSEQ multiplex PCR; TCRdb stores just in-frame clones and leaves some out. The sample shows 150,000 to 250,000 clones, around three quarters of them seen only once. The CDR3 sequence is 14 residues long. Germline-derived CDR1 and CDR2 are SGHAT and FQDESV (reference sequence). V gave up 6 bases and J gave up 0 bases, with 12 bases separating them. The sample consisted of PBMCs. The receptor's source is a man in his thirties or forties in good health and CMV-seronegative. The V and J genes are TRBV11-1 and TRBJ2-7, with D possibly being TRBD2 (5 bases). The CDR3 loop reads CASRPRGGSYEQYF. As DNA, the CDR3 is TGTGCCAGCAGACCCCGGGGTGGCTCCTACGAGCAGTACTTC.